Below are 21 T cell receptor beta chains sequenced from a single sample in a study of blood T cells in healthy people across ages. For the second PCR, which ran for about 6 to 11 cycles, a sample-barcoded 5' primer and a J-beta primer mix were used. One entry per CDR3 protein results from TCRdb running MiXCR on the 5' RACE reads. The sample has hundreds of thousands of distinct CDR3 sequences; 55% to 75% are singletons. Sequencing used blood. The source of these receptors is a man younger than 45 in good health.

The chain is built from TRBV20-1 and TRBJ1-2; D might be TRBD1 (6 bases). The CDR3 length is 15 residues. Germline V gives CDR1 DFQATT, CDR2 SNEGSKA (reference sequence). Between the trimmed V and J ends, which lost 5 bases and 0 bases, there was a span of 16 bases. The DNA of the CDR3 is TGCAGTGCTGACGACAGGCGCGATGCTAACTATGGCTACACCTTC. As protein: CSADDRRDANYGYTF.

Here the CDR3 DNA reads TGTGCCAGCAGTGCAGGACTGCCGGAGCAGTACTTC. Translating it yields CASSAGLPEQYF. This chain uses TRBV12-3 or TRBV12-4 with TRBJ2-5; tentatively, D is TRBD2 (5 bases). Trimming shortened V by 5 bases and J by 11 bases, and 15 bases separated the two germline ends. The CDR3 totals 12 residues.

The chain recombines TRBV12-3 or TRBV12-4 with TRBJ1-6; the D gene is possibly TRBD1 (5 bases). The CDR3 sequence is 18 residues long. V was pared by 0 bases and J by 7 bases, with 19 bases between. The CDR3 nucleotides read TGTGCCAGCAGTTTAGCCCGACAGACCACGCTCTCCAATTCACCCCTCCACTTT. It encodes CASSLARQTTLSNSPLHF.

This rearrangement joins TRBV7-9 to TRBJ2-5, with unresolved D. CDR3 length equals 13 residues. Looked up from germline, CDR1 is SEHNR and CDR2 is FQNEAQ (reference sequence). V shed 4 bases and J shed 5 bases, with 11 bases lying between them. This CDR3 reads CASSSQSWETQYF. The CDR3 coding sequence is TGTGCCAGCAGCTCACAGAGTTGGGAGACCCAGTACTTC. Full variable domain (missing parts from reference TRBV7-9 and TRBJ2-5): DTGVSQNPRHKITKRGQNVTFRCDPISEHNRLYWYRQTLGQGPEFLTYFQNEAQLEKSRLLSDRFSAERPKGSFSTLEIQRTEQGDSAMYLCASSSQSWETQYFGPGTRLLVL.

This chain joins TRBV6-5 and TRBJ2-5; D gene uncertain. V was pared by 5 bases and J by 5 bases, with 15 bases between. The CDR3 length is 14 residues. In germline, CDR1 is MNHEY, CDR2 SVGAGI. CDR3: CASSADWIGETQYF. DNA for the CDR3: TGTGCCAGCAGTGCAGACTGGATCGGGGAGACCCAGTACTTC.

This sequence joins TRBV20-1 and TRBJ2-7; 10 nucleotides match TRBD2. The J call is doubtful: the DNA matches TRBJ2-4 better. CDR1 is DFQATT, CDR2 SNEGSKA, per germline (reference sequence). The CDR3 has 15 residues. CDR3 DNA: TGCAGTGCTGGCCCTAGCGGGAGTCTTGGGAACATTCAGTACTTC. As protein: CSAGPSGSLGNIQYF.

The rearrangement uses TRBV6-6 and TRBJ1-2; D remains ambiguous. V gave up 5 bases and J gave up 8 bases, with 18 bases separating them. Germline-derived CDR1 and CDR2 are MNHNY and SVGAGI (reference sequence). The CDR3 is 14 amino acids. The CDR3 DNA sequence: TGTGCCAGCAGTATAACGGGAGCCCATCGGGGCTACACCTTC. It translates to CASSITGAHRGYTF.

This clonotype appeared once. The V gene is TRBV12-3 or TRBV12-4, the J gene TRBJ1-2, with 9 positions matching TRBD1. The J segment lost 3 bases and the V segment lost 5 bases, leaving 7 bases of the junction unmatched. The CDR3 contains 15 residues. CDR3 in DNA: TGTGCCAGCAGTGACCCCGGGACAGGGCACTATGGCTACACCTTC. Its translation: CASSDPGTGHYGYTF.

This clonotype was observed a few times. The rearrangement joins TRBV20-1 to TRBJ2-7; D is unclear. This CDR3 spans 13 amino acids. Germline CDR1 is DFQATT and CDR2 is SNEGSKA (reference sequence). The V gene lost 6 bases and the J gene lost 3 bases, with 15 bases spanning the gap. CDR3 sequence reads: CSAPVKRVYEQYF. The CDR3 DNA is TGCAGTGCCCCCGTAAAGAGAGTCTACGAGCAGTACTTC.

The table lists this clonotype with a few counts. With a much larger clone just one base away, this may be a read error. The rearrangement links TRBV20-1 to TRBJ2-7; 11 positions match TRBD2. The CDR3 totals 14 residues. CDR1 and CDR2 from the germline V gene are DFQATT and SNEGSKA (reference sequence). J gave up 7 bases and V 6 bases, and 11 bases lay outside the gene matches. For the CDR3, the DNA is TGCAGTGCCCTGGGACTAGCGGACCTCAATGAGCAGTACTTC. It yields the protein CSALGLADLNEQYF.

The chain recombines TRBV5-4 with TRBJ2-3; tentatively, D is TRBD2 (5 bases). Per the germline V gene, CDR1 is SGHNT and CDR2 is YYREEE (reference sequence). The germline V and J ends were trimmed by 4 bases and 2 bases, with 11 bases remaining between them. The CDR3 length is 14 residues. The CDR3 sequence is CASSPRLTTDTQYF. The CDR3 DNA follows: TGTGCCAGCAGCCCCCGACTAACCACAGATACGCAGTATTTT.

V gene TRBV4-3 combines with J gene TRBJ2-7, with D possibly being TRBD1 (5 bases). The germline V and J ends were trimmed by 1 base and 0 bases, with 19 bases remaining between them. Germline-derived CDR1 and CDR2 are LGHNA and YSLEER. The CDR3 is 18 residues long. For the CDR3, the DNA is TGCGCCAGCAGCCAAGCAGCAGTGGGGCGACGTAGCTCCTACGAGCAGTACTTC. It translates to CASSQAAVGRRSSYEQYF.

The chain combines TRBV24-1 with TRBJ2-5; 13 nucleotides agree with TRBD2. Germline V lookup: CDR1 KGHDR, CDR2 SFDVKD. Trimming removed 6 bases from V and 3 bases from J; junction bases left unmatched: 6. This CDR3 comprises 16 residues. The CDR3 protein is CATSFSGTSGEETQYF. CDR3 nucleotides: TGTGCCACCAGTTTTTCCGGGACTAGCGGGGAAGAGACCCAGTACTTC.

The J gene is TRBJ2-3, the V gene TRBV4-3; D call uncertain. From germline, CDR1 is LGHNA and CDR2 YSLEER. The CDR3 covers 13 residues. V lost 2 bases and J 10 bases, leaving 13 bases between the germline ends. CDR3 sequence (DNA): TGCGCCAGCAGCCAACATACTTTCGAGGCGCAGTATTTT. This sequence encodes CASSQHTFEAQYF.

The genes are TRBV7-8 and TRBJ2-7; D uncertain. The J call may not be correct, given that the DNA end is closer to TRBJ2-4. CDR3 length equals 11 residues. CDR1 is SGHVS, CDR2 FQNEAQ, per germline. The CDR3 nucleotides read TGTGCCAGCAGTTCCAGCGACATTCAGTACTTC. The encoded protein is CASSSSDIQYF.

The chain is built from TRBV6-5 and TRBJ2-1; a possible D gene is TRBD2 (5 bases). Germline CDR1 is MNHEY and CDR2 is SVGAGI. The CDR3 loop spans 14 amino acids. V shed 1 base and J shed 6 bases, with 10 bases lying between them. CDR3 DNA sequence: TGTGCCAGCAGTTACTATCTAGCTTCCAATGAGCAGTTCTTC. This sequence encodes CASSYYLASNEQFF.

This clonotype was counted only a few times. This chain connects TRBV12-3 or TRBV12-4 to TRBJ1-1; tentatively, D is TRBD1 (6 bases). V gave up 4 bases and J gave up 1 base, with 13 bases separating them. The CDR3 consists of 15 residues. In DNA, the CDR3 is TGTGCCAGCAGTTCCTCGGGAGGGGGGAACACTGAAGCTTTCTTT. Protein: CASSSSGGGNTEAFF.

This chain uses TRBV20-1 with TRBJ2-3; D is unresolved. The V gene's germline CDR1 is DFQATT and CDR2 SNEGSKA (reference sequence). The CDR3 consists of 11 residues. Trimming removed 6 bases from V and 4 bases from J, with 8 bases in between. This CDR3 is CSASPADTQYF. CDR3 DNA: TGCAGTGCCAGCCCGGCAGATACGCAGTATTTT.

The chain links TRBV27 to TRBJ2-2; TRBD1 agrees at 8 bases. From germline, CDR1 is MNHEY and CDR2 SMNVEV (reference sequence). The CDR3 has 17 amino acids. Trimming cost V 9 bases and J 3 bases; bases outside gene matches: 15. The CDR3 DNA reads TGTGCCAGTAGTGACGTCCGGACAGGGTCGGACACCGGGGAGCTGTTTTTT. Translating it yields CASSDVRTGSDTGELFF.

The chain employs TRBV12-3 or TRBV12-4 and TRBJ1-2; the match to TRBD1 covers 7 bases. The CDR3 extends over 16 amino acids. V lost 1 base to trimming and J lost 2 bases; unmatched junction nucleotides: 7. As DNA, the CDR3 is TGTGCCAGCAGTTTAGGAGAGGGGGCGGAGAACTATGGCTACACCTTC. It is translated as CASSLGEGAENYGYTF.

V gene TRBV20-1 combines with J gene TRBJ1-2, with TRBD1 matching 9 bases. Germline CDR1 DFQATT, CDR2 SNEGSKA (reference sequence). The CDR3 extends over 13 amino acids. V gave up 6 bases and J gave up 3 bases; unmatched junction bases: 5. The CDR3 DNA reads TGCAGTGCCCCAGGGGACAGGGACTATGGCTACACCTTC. It specifies CSAPGDRDYGYTF.